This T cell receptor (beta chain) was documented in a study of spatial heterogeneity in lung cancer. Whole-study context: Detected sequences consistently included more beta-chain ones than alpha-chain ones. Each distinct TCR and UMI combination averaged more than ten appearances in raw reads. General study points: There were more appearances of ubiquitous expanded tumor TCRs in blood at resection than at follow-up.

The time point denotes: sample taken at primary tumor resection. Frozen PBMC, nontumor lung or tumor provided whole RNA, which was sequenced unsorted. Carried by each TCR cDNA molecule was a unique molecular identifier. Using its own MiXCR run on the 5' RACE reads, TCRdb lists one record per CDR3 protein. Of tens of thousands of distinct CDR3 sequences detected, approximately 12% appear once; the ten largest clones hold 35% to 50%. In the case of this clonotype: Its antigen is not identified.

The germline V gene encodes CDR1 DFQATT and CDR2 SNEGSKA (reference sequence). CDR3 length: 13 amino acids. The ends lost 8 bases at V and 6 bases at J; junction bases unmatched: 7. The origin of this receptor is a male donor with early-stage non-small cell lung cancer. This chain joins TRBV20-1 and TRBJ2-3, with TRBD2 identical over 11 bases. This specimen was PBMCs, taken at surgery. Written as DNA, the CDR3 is TGCAGTCCGCTAGCGGGGGGACGGGATACGCAGTATTTT. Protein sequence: CSPLAGGRDTQYF.